These 5 T cell receptor beta chains were all obtained from the same sample, sequenced in a study of T cells in Graves' hyperthyroidism and ophthalmopathy. TCR beta CDR3 regions were amplified from RNA transcripts. First-round RT-PCR of the TCR CDR3 relied on the HTBI primer set. TCRdb analysed the multiplex PCR reads with MiXCR anew, one entry per CDR3 protein. The sample yields some 210,000 distinct CDR3 sequences, 17% seen once. The sequenced sample was blood. These receptors came from a man in his forties or fifties with Graves' hyperthyroidism.

This clonotype came up many times. The chain joins TRBV6-2 or TRBV6-3 to TRBJ2-2; possible D gene TRBD1, 5 bases. The CDR3 consists of 14 residues. V lost 6 bases, J lost 4 bases, and 12 bases lay in between. CDR1 and CDR2 from the germline V gene are MNHEY and SVGEGT. The CDR3, as DNA: TGTGCCAGCAGAGATGGACATAGCACCGGGGAGCTGTTTTTT. Translating gives CASRDGHSTGELFF.

There are many counts of this clonotype. V is TRBV5-5 and J is TRBJ2-5, with D possibly being TRBD1 or TRBD2 (5 bases each). The CDR3 covers 15 residues. Deletions cut 0 bases from V and 0 bases from J, with 9 bases between. CDR1 and CDR2 (germline): SGHKS, YYEKEE (reference sequence). In DNA, the CDR3 is TGTGCCAGCAGCTTGGGAGGGGAGTACCAAGAGACCCAGTACTTC. Translation: CASSLGGEYQETQYF.

This clonotype was counted at least ten times. The V call is TRBV28, the J call TRBJ1-5; D call uncertain. The germline V gene encodes CDR1 MDHEN and CDR2 SYDVKM. Trimming stripped 5 bases from V and 6 bases from J, with 11 bases between. The CDR3 sequence is 13 residues long. In DNA form, the CDR3 reads TGTGCCAGCAGTCGGGAGCCTGGTCAGCCCCAGCATTTT. It specifies CASSREPGQPQHF. The whole variable domain, remainder taken from reference TRBV28 and TRBJ1-5, is DVKVTQSSRYLVKRTGEKVFLECVQDMDHENMFWYRQDPGLGLRLIYFSYDVKMKEKGDIPEGYSVSREKKERFSLILESASTNQTSMYLCASSREPGQPQHFGDGTRLSIL.

This clonotype was counted ten times or more. The V gene is TRBV20-1, the J gene TRBJ2-1; 14 nucleotides align to TRBD2. The CDR3 consists of 19 residues. The V segment lost 7 bases and the J segment 0 bases; nucleotides outside the gene matches: 14. The germline V gene encodes CDR1 DFQATT and CDR2 SNEGSKA (reference sequence). The CDR3 DNA sequence: TGCAGTGTGCTCCCCGGGACTAGCGGGAGACCAAGCTCCTACAATGAGCAGTTCTTC. Protein: CSVLPGTSGRPSSYNEQFF.

This clonotype was picked up many times. The chain couples TRBV12-3 or TRBV12-4 to TRBJ1-6; 9 bases are a match to TRBD1. V gave up 7 bases and J gave up 10 bases; unmatched junction bases: 8. This CDR3 is built from 14 residues. The CDR3 spells CASTRDRVGSPLHF. In nucleotides, the CDR3 is TGTGCCAGCACCCGGGACAGGGTAGGATCACCCCTCCACTTT.